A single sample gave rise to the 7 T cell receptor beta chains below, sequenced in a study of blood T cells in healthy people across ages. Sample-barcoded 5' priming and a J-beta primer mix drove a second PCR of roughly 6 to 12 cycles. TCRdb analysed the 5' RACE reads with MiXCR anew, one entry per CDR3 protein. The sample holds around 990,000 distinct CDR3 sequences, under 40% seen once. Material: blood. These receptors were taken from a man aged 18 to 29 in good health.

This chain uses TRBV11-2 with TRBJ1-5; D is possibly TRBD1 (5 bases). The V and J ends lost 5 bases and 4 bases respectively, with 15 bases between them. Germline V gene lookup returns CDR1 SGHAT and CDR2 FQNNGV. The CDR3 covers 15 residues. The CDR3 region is CASSLEGAVNQPQHF. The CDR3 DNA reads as TGTGCCAGCAGCCTTGAAGGGGCAGTTAATCAGCCCCAGCATTTT.

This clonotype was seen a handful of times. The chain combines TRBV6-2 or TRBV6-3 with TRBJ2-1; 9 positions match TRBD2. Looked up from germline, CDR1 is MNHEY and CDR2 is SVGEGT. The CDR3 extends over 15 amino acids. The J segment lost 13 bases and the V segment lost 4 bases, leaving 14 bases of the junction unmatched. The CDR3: CASSSSGVAGDPQFF. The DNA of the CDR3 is TGTGCCAGCAGTTCCTCAGGGGTAGCGGGGGACCCACAGTTCTTC.

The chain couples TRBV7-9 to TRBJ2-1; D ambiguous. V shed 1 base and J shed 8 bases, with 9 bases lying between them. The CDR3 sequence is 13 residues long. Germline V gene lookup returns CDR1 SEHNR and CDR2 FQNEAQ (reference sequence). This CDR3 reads CASSLERPYEQFF. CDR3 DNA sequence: TGTGCCAGCAGCTTAGAAAGGCCATATGAGCAGTTCTTC.

Here the CDR3 DNA reads TGTGCCAGCAGCGCCCTCCCAAATTACCAAGAGACCCAGTACTTC. It specifies CASSALPNYQETQYF. The V call is TRBV7-6, the J call TRBJ2-5; D not certain. Trimming cost V 5 bases and J 0 bases, with 13 bases left between them. The CDR3 is 15 amino acids. Germline CDR1 is SGHVS and CDR2 is FNYEAQ. Looking up the rest from reference TRBV7-6 and TRBJ2-5 gives the full variable domain: GAGVSQSPRYKVTKRGQDVALRCDPISGHVSLYWYRQALGQGPEFLTYFNYEAQQDKSGLPNDRFSAERPEGSISTLTIQRTEQRDSAMYRCASSALPNYQETQYFGPGTRLLVL.

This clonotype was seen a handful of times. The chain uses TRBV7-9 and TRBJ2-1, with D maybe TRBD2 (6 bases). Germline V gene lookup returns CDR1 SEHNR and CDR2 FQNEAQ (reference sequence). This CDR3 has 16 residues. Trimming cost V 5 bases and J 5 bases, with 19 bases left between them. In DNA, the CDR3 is TGTGCCAGCAGCCGGCCTAGGGCGGGCGGGGACAATGAGCAGTTCTTC. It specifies CASSRPRAGGDNEQFF.

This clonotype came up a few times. CDR3 in DNA: TGTGCCAGCAGCATACAGGGGCGGCCTCAGCCCCAGCATTTT. Amino acid sequence: CASSIQGRPQPQHF. The rearrangement joins TRBV5-6 to TRBJ1-5, with 7 bases that match TRBD1. Germline V gives CDR1 SGHDT, CDR2 YYEEEE. The CDR3 is 14 amino acids. The trim removed 4 bases at V and 6 bases at J, leaving 7 bases unmatched.

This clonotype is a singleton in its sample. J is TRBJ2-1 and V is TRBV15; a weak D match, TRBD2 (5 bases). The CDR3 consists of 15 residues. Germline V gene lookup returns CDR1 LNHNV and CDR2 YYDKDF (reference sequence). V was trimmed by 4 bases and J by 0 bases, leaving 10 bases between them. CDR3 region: CATSNGESSYNEQFF. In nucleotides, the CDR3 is TGTGCCACCAGCAACGGGGAGAGCTCCTACAATGAGCAGTTCTTC.